A single sample gave rise to the 31 T cell receptor beta chains below, sequenced in a study of a mutant IDH1 vaccine in newly diagnosed glioma. Profiling relied on immunoSEQ multiplex PCR, and the TCRdb table lists in-frame clones only, not all of them. The repertoire includes about 70,000 clones, 80% to 90% of them detected once, and around 4.5% sits in the top ten. Time point of the sample: baseline, week 1 (first vaccination visit). The treatment was: pre-vaccination baseline after standard-of-care therapy. Source: peripheral blood mononuclear cells (PBMCs), taken from a glioma patient treated with radiotherapy, temozolomide or both. The receptors derive from a young woman with glioma. Some clones in this sample may be carry-over from other donors' samples.

The chain has TRBV9 and TRBJ1-2; no clear D. The V end was cut by 0 bases, the J end by 3 bases, with 15 bases between. Germline values: CDR1 SGDLS, CDR2 YYNGEE. The CDR3 has 16 residues. CDR3 in amino acids: CASSVASSVFDYGYTF. CDR3 DNA sequence: TGTGCCAGCAGCGTAGCCTCTTCGGTTTTCGACTATGGCTACACCTTC. Together with reference TRBV9 and TRBJ1-2, the CDR3 gives the full variable domain: DSGVTQTPKHLITATGQRVTLRCSPRSGDLSVYWYQQSLDQGLQFLIQYYNGEERAKGNILERFSAQQFPDLHSELNLSSLELGDSALYFCASSVASSVFDYGYTFGSGTRLTVV.

The CDR3 reads CASSLQGALYTETQYF. In DNA form, the CDR3 reads TGTGCCAGCAGCTTGCAGGGGGCGTTGTATACTGAGACCCAGTACTTC. This sequence joins TRBV5-4 and TRBJ2-5; 8 nucleotides align to TRBD1. The CDR3 loop spans 16 amino acids. Germline V gene data show CDR1 as SGHNT and CDR2 as YYREEE (reference sequence). J gave up 5 bases and V 1 base, and 10 bases lay outside the gene matches.

V gene TRBV27 combines with J gene TRBJ1-5, with D unclear. The CDR3 totals 14 residues. V lost 7 bases and J 2 bases, leaving 12 bases between the germline ends. Per germline, CDR1 MNHEY and CDR2 SMNVEV (reference sequence). CDR3 coding DNA: TGTGCCAGCACCCCGCGGCCTGGCAATCAGCCCCAGCATTTT. As protein: CASTPRPGNQPQHF.

V is TRBV30 and J is TRBJ1-3; D uncertain. This CDR3 has 17 residues. Between the trimmed V and J ends, which lost 7 bases and 2 bases, there was a span of 24 bases. Germline assignment: CDR1 GTSNPN and CDR2 SVGIG (reference sequence). CDR3 nucleotide sequence: TGTGCCTCCGCCAATGTCCGCCGGAATGTGGCTGGAAACACCATATATTTT. This codes for CASANVRRNVAGNTIYF.

The chain employs TRBV6-5 and TRBJ1-3, with D tentatively TRBD1 (6 bases). The CDR3 extends over 16 amino acids. Germline values: CDR1 MNHEY, CDR2 SVGAGI. Trimming took off 0 bases at V and 0 bases at J, with 9 bases between the two ends. The CDR3 sequence is CASSYSTGISGNTIYF. The CDR3 DNA reads as TGTGCCAGCAGTTACTCAACAGGGATCTCTGGAAACACCATATATTTT.

By frequency in the sample, this clone is medium-sized. The chain couples TRBV18 to TRBJ2-3, with D perhaps TRBD1 (5 bases). CDR1 is KGHSH, CDR2 LQKENI, per germline. The CDR3 extends over 14 amino acids. Trimming pared 3 bases from V and 2 bases from J, leaving 9 bases between. In DNA form, the CDR3 reads TGTGCCAGCTCACCCAGGGTAGACACAGATACGCAGTATTTT. The encoded protein is CASSPRVDTDTQYF. Full variable domain (outside the CDR3, taken from reference TRBV18 and TRBJ2-3): NAGVMQNPRHLVRRRGQEARLRCSPMKGHSHVYWYRQLPEEGLKFMVYLQKENIIDESGMPKERFSAEFPKEGPSILRIQQVVRGDSAAYFCASSPRVDTDTQYFGPGTRLTVL.

This clone was observed a single time. The V gene is TRBV9, the J gene TRBJ2-5, with 10 bases that match TRBD2. This CDR3 spans 15 amino acids. Losses at the gene ends were 4 bases for V and 7 bases for J; bases not matched to a gene: 10. Germline CDR1 and CDR2: SGDLS and YYNGEE. The CDR3 here is CASSTRTSGSATQYF. CDR3 DNA: TGTGCCAGCAGCACCCGGACTAGCGGTTCTGCGACCCAGTACTTC.

This clone was seen a handful of times. The gene calls are TRBV7-9 and TRBJ1-1, with D hard to call. Germline CDR1 and CDR2: SEHNR and FQNEAQ (reference sequence). The V and J ends lost 8 bases and 11 bases respectively, with 18 bases between them. This CDR3 is built from 12 residues. CDR3 bases: TGTGCCAGCGGATCCTTTCGGGTTGAGGCTTTCTTT. Residues: CASGSFRVEAFF.

The chain recombines TRBV30 with TRBJ1-5; D gene uncertain. Germline assignment: CDR1 GTSNPN and CDR2 SVGIG (reference sequence). V gave up 5 bases and J gave up 7 bases, with 24 bases separating them. This CDR3 is 16 amino acids long. The CDR3 region is CAWHPGGGREKQPQHF. The CDR3 DNA reads TGTGCCTGGCACCCCGGTGGTGGAAGGGAAAAGCAGCCCCAGCATTTT.

J is TRBJ1-1 and V is TRBV6-1; D call uncertain. Between the trimmed V and J ends, which lost 2 bases and 6 bases, there was a span of 10 bases. CDR1 is MNHNS and CDR2 is SASEGT in the germline V gene. This CDR3 spans 13 amino acids. CDR3 in amino acids: CASSERAPSEAFF. The CDR3 region has the DNA TGTGCCAGCAGTGAACGGGCACCTTCTGAAGCTTTCTTT.

The chain recombines TRBV5-1 with TRBJ2-1; a possible D gene is TRBD1 (5 bases). This CDR3 has 15 residues. Germline loops: CDR1 SGHRS, CDR2 YFSETQ. The ends were cut back, 3 bases at V and 4 bases at J, with 14 bases in the middle. CDR3 in amino acids: CASSSDQDSYNEQFF. In nucleotides, the CDR3 is TGCGCCAGCAGCTCGGACCAAGACAGTTACAATGAGCAGTTCTTC.

The V call is TRBV20-1, the J call TRBJ2-3; the D is unclear. The germline gives CDR1 DFQATT, CDR2 SNEGSKA (reference sequence). The CDR3 is 10 amino acids. The V end lost 8 bases, the J end lost 0 bases, and 3 bases lay between the germline ends. CDR3 DNA: TGCAGTTCCAGCACAGATACGCAGTATTTT. Amino acids: CSSSTDTQYF.

This chain links TRBV5-1 with TRBJ2-7, with 7 bases that match TRBD2. The V and J ends lost 0 bases and 5 bases, in that order; junction bases with no gene match: 14. The CDR3 contains 17 residues. CDR1 and CDR2 from the germline V gene are SGHRS and YFSETQ. The CDR3 DNA reads as TGCGCCAGCAGCTTGGAACGGGGAGGGCCAAAGGTGGACGAGCAGTACTTC. This codes for CASSLERGGPKVDEQYF.

This sequence joins TRBV7-9 and TRBJ1-2; 9 bases align to TRBD1. The CDR3 covers 15 residues. After removal of 4 bases from V and 4 bases from J, the junction contained 7 bases not matched to a gene. CDR1 is SEHNR and CDR2 is FQNEAQ in the germline V gene (reference sequence). The CDR3 DNA reads TGTGCCAGCAGCTCTAGGGACAGGGTCGCCTATGGCTACACCTTC. Amino acid sequence: CASSSRDRVAYGYTF.

The gene calls are TRBV18 and TRBJ1-3, with 11 positions matching TRBD1. CDR1 is KGHSH and CDR2 is LQKENI in the germline V gene. With 4 bases clipped from V and 0 bases from J, the junction kept 2 bases outside the gene matches. This CDR3 is 16 amino acids long. CDR3 sequence reads: CASSLGQGASGNTIYF. CDR3 nucleotide sequence: TGTGCCAGCTCACTCGGACAGGGGGCCTCTGGAAACACCATATATTTT.

This clone turned up a few times. This chain uses TRBV14 with TRBJ1-1; D possibly corresponds to TRBD1 (6 bases). This CDR3 has 13 amino acids. V dropped 4 bases and J dropped 11 bases, with 17 bases sitting between them. CDR1 is SGHDN, CDR2 FVKESK, per germline. The CDR3 loop reads CASSRTSDRGAFF. The CDR3, as DNA: TGTGCCAGCAGCCGTACTTCGGACAGAGGGGCTTTCTTT.

The CDR3 sequence: CASSQVSGRDEQYF. CDR3 DNA sequence: TGTGCCAGCAGCCAAGTCTCCGGGAGGGACGAGCAGTACTTC. The V call is TRBV4-2, the J call TRBJ2-7, with 8 bases fitting TRBD2. V gave up 1 base and J gave up 5 bases; unmatched junction bases: 4. Germline values: CDR1 LGHNA, CDR2 YNFKEQ. The CDR3 contains 14 residues.

The chain has TRBV5-4 and TRBJ1-3; D possibly corresponds to TRBD1 (6 bases). This CDR3 has 16 amino acids. The germline CDR1 and CDR2 sequences are SGHNT and YYREEE (reference sequence). Deletions cut 0 bases from V and 4 bases from J, with 14 bases between. The DNA of the CDR3 is TGTGCCAGCAGCTTGGTAGGGGGACAAGGAGGAAACACCATATATTTT. This gives the protein CASSLVGGQGGNTIYF.

This clone has only one observation. The V gene is TRBV30, the J gene TRBJ2-3, with D maybe TRBD2 (6 bases). Trimming removed 4 bases from V and 4 bases from J, with 9 bases in between. This CDR3 spans 12 amino acids. The V gene's germline CDR1 is GTSNPN and CDR2 SVGIG (reference sequence). The CDR3 protein is CAWTGSADTQYF. The CDR3 DNA is TGTGCCTGGACCGGGAGCGCAGATACGCAGTATTTT. The full variable domain, rest sourced from reference TRBV30 and TRBJ2-3, is SQTIHQWPATLVQPVGSPLSLECTVEGTSNPNLYWYRQAAGRGLQLLFYSVGIGQISSEVPQNLSASRPQDRQFILSSKKLLLSDSGFYLCAWTGSADTQYFGPGTRLTVL.

V gene TRBV2 combines with J gene TRBJ1-2; D is undetermined. Trimming removed 10 bases from V and 4 bases from J, with 13 bases in between. CDR3 length: 12 residues. From germline, CDR1 is SNHLY and CDR2 FYNNEI. CDR3 sequence (DNA): TGTGCCACTATCCAAGGTCTCTATGGCTACACCTTC. It yields the protein CATIQGLYGYTF.

This clone turned up a few times. The V call is TRBV19, the J call TRBJ1-1; D unclear. Germline V gene lookup returns CDR1 LNHDA and CDR2 SQIVND (reference sequence). The length of the CDR3 is 12 residues. V was clipped by 6 bases and J by 2 bases, with 7 bases between them. Here the CDR3 reads CASRRSNTEAFF. CDR3 DNA sequence: TGTGCCAGTAGGAGGAGCAACACTGAAGCTTTCTTT. Drawing the rest from reference TRBV19 and TRBJ1-1, the complete variable domain is DGGITQSPKYLFRKEGQNVTLSCEQNLNHDAMYWYRQDPGQGLRLIYYSQIVNDFQKGDIAEGYSVSREKKESFPLTVTSAQKNPTAFYLCASRRSNTEAFFGQGTRLTVV.

This clone came up a few times. The chain employs TRBV6-6 and TRBJ2-3; TRBD1 aligns across 8 bases. The CDR3 is 13 amino acids. The germline gives CDR1 MNHNY, CDR2 SVGAGI (reference sequence). With 2 bases clipped from V and 12 bases from J, the junction kept 7 bases outside the gene matches. The CDR3 loop is CASSYPDRVLQYF. CDR3 DNA sequence: TGTGCCAGCAGTTACCCGGACAGGGTATTACAGTATTTT.

The rearrangement uses TRBV10-3 and TRBJ1-5; 7 nucleotides agree with TRBD1. V was clipped by 10 bases and J by 5 bases; unmatched bases: 11. The germline V gene encodes CDR1 ENHRY and CDR2 SYGVKD. The CDR3 length is 14 residues. CDR3 amino acids: CATLPTGADQPQHF. CDR3 bases: TGTGCCACCCTCCCCACAGGGGCAGATCAGCCCCAGCATTTT.

This sequence joins TRBV5-1 and TRBJ2-1; the match to TRBD1 covers 7 bases. This CDR3 has 14 amino acids. Germline CDR1 SGHRS, CDR2 YFSETQ. J lost 3 bases, V lost 7 bases, and 7 bases had no gene match. CDR3 nucleotides: TGCGCCAGCTGTATGGGACAGAGCTACAATGAGCAGTTCTTC. Translating it yields CASCMGQSYNEQFF.

V is TRBV5-8 and J is TRBJ2-7, with 7 positions matching TRBD1. CDR1 SGHTS and CDR2 YDEGEE come from the germline V gene. The V segment lost 3 bases and the J segment 2 bases; nucleotides outside the gene matches: 5. The length of the CDR3 is 14 residues. CDR3 sequence reads: CASSSRQGAYEQYF. CDR3 coding DNA: TGTGCCAGCAGCTCCCGACAGGGCGCCTACGAGCAGTACTTC.

This chain links TRBV7-9 with TRBJ2-3; 8 bases are shared with TRBD2. There are 14 residues in the CDR3. Germline V gene data show CDR1 as SEHNR and CDR2 as FQNEAQ (reference sequence). V dropped 1 base and J dropped 6; count of bases not matched to a gene: 3. CDR3 sequence reads: CASSLGGTRDTQYF. CDR3 bases: TGTGCCAGCAGCTTAGGGGGGACTAGGGATACGCAGTATTTT.

The V and J genes are TRBV6-1 and TRBJ2-7; 7 bases fit TRBD1. Trimming cost V 4 bases and J 3 bases; bases outside gene matches: 3. CDR3 length: 13 residues. Germline CDR1 MNHNS, CDR2 SASEGT. The CDR3 loop reads CASSGGGVYEQYF. The DNA for the CDR3 is TGTGCCAGCAGTGGAGGGGGCGTCTACGAGCAGTACTTC.

This clone appeared once. The rearrangement links TRBV2 to TRBJ2-6, with D unclear. V lost 3 bases and J lost 0, with 6 bases in between. Germline loops: CDR1 SNHLY, CDR2 FYNNEI. This CDR3 is built from 15 residues. For the CDR3, the DNA is TGTGCCAGCAGTGAGCTGGCCTCTGGGGCCAACGTCCTGACTTTC. It is translated as CASSELASGANVLTF.

This clone was picked up a small number of times. This chain uses TRBV30 with TRBJ1-1; D is uncertain. V lost 6 bases and J 6 bases, leaving 11 bases between the germline ends. The CDR3 extends over 11 amino acids. Germline V CDR1 and CDR2: GTSNPN, SVGIG (reference sequence). CDR3 DNA: TGTGCCTGTAATAGACATTCTGAAGCTTTCTTT. As protein: CACNRHSEAFF.

This chain links TRBV4-2 with TRBJ2-3; D possibly uses TRBD1 or TRBD2 (5 bases each). This CDR3 has 15 amino acids. V gave up 1 base and J gave up 0 bases, with 8 bases separating them. CDR1 is LGHNA and CDR2 is YNFKEQ in the germline V gene. DNA of the CDR3: TGTGCCAGCAGCCAAGGAGGGGTTAGCACAGATACGCAGTATTTT. Translating it yields CASSQGGVSTDTQYF.

The genes are TRBV2 and TRBJ2-1, with D unclear. Germline V lookup: CDR1 SNHLY, CDR2 FYNNEI. CDR3 size: 16 residues. Trimming took off 2 bases at V and 8 bases at J, with 19 bases between the two ends. The CDR3 bases are TGTGCCAGCAGTGAATACAGTATGGCTAGAATTGATGAGCAGTTCTTC. Amino acid sequence: CASSEYSMARIDEQFF.